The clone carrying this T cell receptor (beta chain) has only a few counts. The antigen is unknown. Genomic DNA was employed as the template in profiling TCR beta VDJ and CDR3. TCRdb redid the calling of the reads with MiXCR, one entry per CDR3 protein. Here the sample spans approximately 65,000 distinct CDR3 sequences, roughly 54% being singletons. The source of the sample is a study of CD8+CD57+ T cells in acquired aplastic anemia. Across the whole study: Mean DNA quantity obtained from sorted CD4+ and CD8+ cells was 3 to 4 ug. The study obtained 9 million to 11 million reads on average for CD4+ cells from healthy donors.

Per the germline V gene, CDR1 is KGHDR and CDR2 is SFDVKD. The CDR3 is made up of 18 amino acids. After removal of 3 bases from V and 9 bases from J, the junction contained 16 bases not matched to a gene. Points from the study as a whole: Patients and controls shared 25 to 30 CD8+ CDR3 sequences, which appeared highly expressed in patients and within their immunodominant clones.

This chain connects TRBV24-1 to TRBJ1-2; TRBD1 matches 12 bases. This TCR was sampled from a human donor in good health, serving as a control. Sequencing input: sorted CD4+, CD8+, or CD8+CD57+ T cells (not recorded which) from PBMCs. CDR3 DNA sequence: TGTGCCACCAGTGATACCAAGGGGACAGGGGGCCCTCCGGAGAGCTACACCTTC. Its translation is CATSDTKGTGGPPESYTF.